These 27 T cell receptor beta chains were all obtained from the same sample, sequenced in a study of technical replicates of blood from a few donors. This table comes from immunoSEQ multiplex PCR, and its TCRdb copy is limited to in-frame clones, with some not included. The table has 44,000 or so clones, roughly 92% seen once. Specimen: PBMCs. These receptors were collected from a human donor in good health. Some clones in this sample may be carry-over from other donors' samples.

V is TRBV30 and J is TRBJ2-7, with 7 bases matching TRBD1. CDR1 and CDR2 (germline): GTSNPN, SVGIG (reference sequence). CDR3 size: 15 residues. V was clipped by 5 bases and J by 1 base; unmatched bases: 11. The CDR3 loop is CAWGPHRGLSYEQYF. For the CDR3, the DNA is TGTGCCTGGGGACCCCACAGGGGATTATCCTACGAGCAGTACTTC.

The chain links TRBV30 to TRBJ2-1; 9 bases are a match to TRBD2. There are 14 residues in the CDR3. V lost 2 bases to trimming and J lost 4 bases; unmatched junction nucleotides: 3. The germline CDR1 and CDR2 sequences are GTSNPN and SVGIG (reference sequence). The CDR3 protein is CAWSNSGGYNEQFF. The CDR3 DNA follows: TGTGCCTGGAGTAATAGCGGGGGATACAATGAGCAGTTCTTC.

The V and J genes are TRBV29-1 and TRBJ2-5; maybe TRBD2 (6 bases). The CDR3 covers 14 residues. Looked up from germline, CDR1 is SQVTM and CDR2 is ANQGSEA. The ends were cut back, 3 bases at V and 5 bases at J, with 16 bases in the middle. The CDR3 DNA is TGCAGCGTTGAGGGCCGGGGACTTGGGGAGACCCAGTACTTC. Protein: CSVEGRGLGETQYF.

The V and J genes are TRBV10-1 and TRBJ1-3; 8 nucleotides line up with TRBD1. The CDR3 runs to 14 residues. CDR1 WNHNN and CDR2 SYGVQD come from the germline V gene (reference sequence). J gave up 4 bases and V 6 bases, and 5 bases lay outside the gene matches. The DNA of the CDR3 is TGCGCCAGCAGGGTGACAGGGGAAGGAAACACCATATATTTT. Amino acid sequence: CASRVTGEGNTIYF.

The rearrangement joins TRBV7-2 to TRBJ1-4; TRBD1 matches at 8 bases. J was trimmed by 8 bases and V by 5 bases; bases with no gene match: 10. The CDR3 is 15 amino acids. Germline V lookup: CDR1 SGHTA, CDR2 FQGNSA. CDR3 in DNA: TGTGCCAGCAGCCCGCGACAGGGGAGGAACGAAAAACTGTTTTTT. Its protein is CASSPRQGRNEKLFF.

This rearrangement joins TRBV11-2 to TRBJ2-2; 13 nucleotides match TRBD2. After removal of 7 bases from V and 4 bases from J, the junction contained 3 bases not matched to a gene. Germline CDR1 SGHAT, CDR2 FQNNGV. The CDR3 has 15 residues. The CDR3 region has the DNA TGTGCCAGCAACGGACTAGCGGGAGTCACCGGGGAGCTGTTTTTT. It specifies CASNGLAGVTGELFF.

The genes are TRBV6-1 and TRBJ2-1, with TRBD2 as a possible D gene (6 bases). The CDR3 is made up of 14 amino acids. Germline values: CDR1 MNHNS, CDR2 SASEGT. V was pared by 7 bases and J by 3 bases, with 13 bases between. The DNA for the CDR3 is TGTGCCAGCATCAGCGGAGGGGTCTACAATGAGCAGTTCTTC. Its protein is CASISGGVYNEQFF.

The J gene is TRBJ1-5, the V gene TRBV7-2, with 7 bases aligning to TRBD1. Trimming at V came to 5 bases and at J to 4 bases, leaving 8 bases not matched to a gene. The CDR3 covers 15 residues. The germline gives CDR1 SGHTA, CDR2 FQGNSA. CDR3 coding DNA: TGTGCCAGCAGCCTTCGACAGGGCCGGAATCAGCCCCAGCATTTT. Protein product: CASSLRQGRNQPQHF.

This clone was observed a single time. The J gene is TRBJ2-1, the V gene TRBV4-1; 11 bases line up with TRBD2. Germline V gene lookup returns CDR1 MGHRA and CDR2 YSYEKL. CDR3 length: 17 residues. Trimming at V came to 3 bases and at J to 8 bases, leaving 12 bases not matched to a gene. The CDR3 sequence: CASSQGLAGGLKDEQFF. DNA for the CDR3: TGCGCCAGCAGCCAGGGGCTAGCGGGAGGTTTGAAAGATGAGCAGTTCTTC.

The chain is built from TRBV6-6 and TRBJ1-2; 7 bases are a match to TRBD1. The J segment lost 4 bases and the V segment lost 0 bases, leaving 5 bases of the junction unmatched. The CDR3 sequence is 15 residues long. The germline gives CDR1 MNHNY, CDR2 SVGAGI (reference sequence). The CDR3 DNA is TGTGCCAGCAGTTACTCTGGGCAGGGGGGCTATGGCTACACCTTC. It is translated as CASSYSGQGGYGYTF.

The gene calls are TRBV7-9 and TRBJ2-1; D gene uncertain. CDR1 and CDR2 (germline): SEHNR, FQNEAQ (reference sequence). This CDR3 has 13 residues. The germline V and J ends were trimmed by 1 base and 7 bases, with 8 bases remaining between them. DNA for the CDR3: TGTGCCAGCAGCTTAGATTGGGCGAATGAGCAGTTCTTC. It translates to CASSLDWANEQFF. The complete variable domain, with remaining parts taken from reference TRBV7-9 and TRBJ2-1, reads DTGVSQNPRHKITKRGQNVTFRCDPISEHNRLYWYRQTLGQGPEFLTYFQNEAQLEKSRLLSDRFSAERPKGSFSTLEIQRTEQGDSAMYLCASSLDWANEQFFGPGTRLTVL.

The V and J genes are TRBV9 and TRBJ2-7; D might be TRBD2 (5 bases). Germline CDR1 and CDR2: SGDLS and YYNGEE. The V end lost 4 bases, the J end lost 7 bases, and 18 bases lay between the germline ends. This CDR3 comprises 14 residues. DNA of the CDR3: TGTGCCAGCAGCCCGAGGGTCCCTTCGGTAGAGCAGTACTTC. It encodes CASSPRVPSVEQYF. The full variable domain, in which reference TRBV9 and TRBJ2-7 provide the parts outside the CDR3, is DSGVTQTPKHLITATGQRVTLRCSPRSGDLSVYWYQQSLDQGLQFLIQYYNGEERAKGNILERFSAQQFPDLHSELNLSSLELGDSALYFCASSPRVPSVEQYFGPGTRLTVT.

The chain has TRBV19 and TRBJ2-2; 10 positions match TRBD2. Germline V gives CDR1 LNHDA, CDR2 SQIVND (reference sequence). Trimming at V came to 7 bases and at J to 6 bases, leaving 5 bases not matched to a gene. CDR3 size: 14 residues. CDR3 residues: CASIEREGSGELFF. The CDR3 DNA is TGTGCCAGTATTGAGCGGGAGGGTTCCGGGGAGCTGTTTTTT.

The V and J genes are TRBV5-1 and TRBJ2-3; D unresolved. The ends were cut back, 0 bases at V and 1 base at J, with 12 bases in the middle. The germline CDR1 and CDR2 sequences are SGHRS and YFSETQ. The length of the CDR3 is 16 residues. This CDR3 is CASSLVATAGTDTQYF. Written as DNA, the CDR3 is TGCGCCAGCAGCTTGGTTGCAACTGCGGGCACAGATACGCAGTATTTT.

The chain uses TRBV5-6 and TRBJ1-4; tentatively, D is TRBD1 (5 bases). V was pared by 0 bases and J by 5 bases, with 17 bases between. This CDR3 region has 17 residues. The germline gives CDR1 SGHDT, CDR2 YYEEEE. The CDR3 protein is CASSLAFEGVKNEKLFF. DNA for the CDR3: TGTGCCAGCAGCTTGGCCTTCGAAGGGGTGAAAAATGAAAAACTGTTTTTT.

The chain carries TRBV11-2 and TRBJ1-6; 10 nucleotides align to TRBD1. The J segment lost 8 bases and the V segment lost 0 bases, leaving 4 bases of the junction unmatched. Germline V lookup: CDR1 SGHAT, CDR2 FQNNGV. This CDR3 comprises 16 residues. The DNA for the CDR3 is TGTGCCAGCAGCTTAGACCGCGGACAGGGGGATTCACCCCTCCACTTT. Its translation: CASSLDRGQGDSPLHF.

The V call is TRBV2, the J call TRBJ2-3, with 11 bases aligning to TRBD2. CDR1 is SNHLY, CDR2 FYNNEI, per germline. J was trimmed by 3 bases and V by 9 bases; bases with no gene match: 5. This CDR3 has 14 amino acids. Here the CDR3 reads CASSSGGATDTQYF. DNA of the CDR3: TGTGCCAGTAGTAGCGGGGGGGCAACAGATACGCAGTATTTT.

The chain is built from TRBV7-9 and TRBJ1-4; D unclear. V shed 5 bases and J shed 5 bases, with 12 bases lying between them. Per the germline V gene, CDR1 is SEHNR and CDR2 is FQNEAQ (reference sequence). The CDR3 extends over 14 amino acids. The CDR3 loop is CASSQAGWNEKLFF. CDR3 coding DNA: TGTGCCAGCAGCCAGGCGGGCTGGAATGAAAAACTGTTTTTT.

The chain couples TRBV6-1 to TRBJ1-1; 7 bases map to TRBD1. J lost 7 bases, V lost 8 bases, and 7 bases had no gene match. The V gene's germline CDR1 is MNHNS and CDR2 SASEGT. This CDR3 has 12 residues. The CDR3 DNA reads TGTGCCAGCGGCCGACAGGGCCTTGAAGCTTTCTTT. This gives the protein CASGRQGLEAFF.

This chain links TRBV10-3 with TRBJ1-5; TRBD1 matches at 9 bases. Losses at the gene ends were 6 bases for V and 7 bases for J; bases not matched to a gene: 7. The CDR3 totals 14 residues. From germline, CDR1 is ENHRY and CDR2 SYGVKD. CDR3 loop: CAISKQGAGQPQHF. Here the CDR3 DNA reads TGTGCCATCAGCAAACAGGGGGCAGGGCAGCCCCAGCATTTT.

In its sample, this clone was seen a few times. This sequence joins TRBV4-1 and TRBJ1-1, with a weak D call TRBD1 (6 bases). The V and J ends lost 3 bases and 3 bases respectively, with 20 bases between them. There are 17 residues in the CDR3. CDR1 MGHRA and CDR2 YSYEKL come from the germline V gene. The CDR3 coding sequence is TGCGCCAGCAGCCATCTCCCAGGACAGTCGAGGGACACTGAAGCTTTCTTT. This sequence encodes CASSHLPGQSRDTEAFF.

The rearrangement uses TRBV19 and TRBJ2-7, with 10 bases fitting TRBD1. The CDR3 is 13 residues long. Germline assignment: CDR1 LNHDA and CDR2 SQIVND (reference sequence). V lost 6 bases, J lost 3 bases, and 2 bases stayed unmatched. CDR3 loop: CASSRDRGYEQYF. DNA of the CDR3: TGTGCCAGTAGCCGGGACAGGGGCTACGAGCAGTACTTC.

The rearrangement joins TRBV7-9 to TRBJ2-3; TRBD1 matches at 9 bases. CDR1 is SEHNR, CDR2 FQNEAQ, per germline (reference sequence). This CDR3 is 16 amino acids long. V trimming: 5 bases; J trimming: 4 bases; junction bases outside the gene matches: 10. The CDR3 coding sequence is TGTGCCAGCAGCCCGGCGACAGGGGGGCGAGCAGATACGCAGTATTTT. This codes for CASSPATGGRADTQYF.

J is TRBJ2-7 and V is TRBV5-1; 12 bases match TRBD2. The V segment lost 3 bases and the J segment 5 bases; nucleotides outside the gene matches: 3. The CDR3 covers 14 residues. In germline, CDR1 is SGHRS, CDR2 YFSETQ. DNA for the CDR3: TGCGCCAGCAGCTATCGGACTAGCGGGGACGAGCAGTACTTC. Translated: CASSYRTSGDEQYF.

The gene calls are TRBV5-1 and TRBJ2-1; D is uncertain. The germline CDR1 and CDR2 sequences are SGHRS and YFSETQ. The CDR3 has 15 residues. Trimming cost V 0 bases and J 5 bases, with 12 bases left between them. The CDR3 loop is CASSLAVEVDNEQFF. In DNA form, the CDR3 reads TGCGCCAGCAGCTTGGCCGTAGAGGTTGACAATGAGCAGTTCTTC.

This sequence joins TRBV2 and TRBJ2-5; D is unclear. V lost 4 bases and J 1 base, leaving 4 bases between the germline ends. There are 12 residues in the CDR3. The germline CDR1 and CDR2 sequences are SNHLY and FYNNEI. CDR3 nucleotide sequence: TGTGCCAGCAGTGGCAGCCAAGAGACCCAGTACTTC. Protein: CASSGSQETQYF. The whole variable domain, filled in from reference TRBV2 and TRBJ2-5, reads EPEVTQTPSHQVTQMGQEVILRCVPISNHLYFYWYRQILGQKVEFLVSFYNNEISEKSEIFDDQFSVERPDGSNFTLKIRSTKLEDSAMYFCASSGSQETQYFGPGTRLLVL.

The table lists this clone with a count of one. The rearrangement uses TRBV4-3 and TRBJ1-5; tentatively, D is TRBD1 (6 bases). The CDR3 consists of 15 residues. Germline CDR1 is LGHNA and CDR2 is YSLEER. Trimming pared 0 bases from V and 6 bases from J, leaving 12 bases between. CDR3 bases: TGCGCCAGCAGCCAAGAGGGGGGAGGGGGTCAGCCCCAGCATTTT. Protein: CASSQEGGGGQPQHF.